One and the same sample provided the 28 T cell receptor beta chains below, sequenced in a study of T cell responses to AZD1222 COVID-19 vaccine. Clones were sequenced by immunoSEQ multiplex PCR, and TCRdb holds only the in-frame ones, with some missing. The sample lists some 110,000 clones; more than 75% were seen once. The material sequenced was peripheral blood, taken on day 0 of AZD1222 vaccination. These receptors all stem from an adult in good health.

The chain uses TRBV28 and TRBJ2-3; 11 nucleotides agree with TRBD2. The CDR3 spans 18 residues. J was trimmed by 0 bases and V by 3 bases; bases with no gene match: 8. The germline gives CDR1 MDHEN, CDR2 SYDVKM. CDR3 nucleotides: TGTGCCAGCAGTTTTGAAGCCGGGACTAGCGGAAGCACAGATACGCAGTATTTT. Its protein product is CASSFEAGTSGSTDTQYF.

CDR3 sequence: CASSLSGSQPQHF. For the CDR3, the DNA is TGTGCCAGCAGTTTATCGGGGTCTCAGCCCCAGCATTTT. The chain combines TRBV12-3 or TRBV12-4 with TRBJ1-5, with no clear D. The CDR3 is 13 amino acids. V lost 2 bases and J lost 6, with 8 bases in between.

This clone was seen only once. J is TRBJ1-2 and V is TRBV18; 9 bases align to TRBD1. The CDR3 length is 14 residues. V shed 6 bases and J 6 bases; nucleotides not matched to a gene: 8. Germline V gene data show CDR1 as KGHSH and CDR2 as LQKENI. The DNA of the CDR3 is TGTGCCAGCTCGCCCGGACAGGGGCTGGATGGCTACACCTTC. Its protein is CASSPGQGLDGYTF.

This chain uses TRBV5-1 with TRBJ2-7; 9 bases map to TRBD2. J was trimmed by 5 bases and V by 4 bases; bases with no gene match: 10. CDR3 length: 15 residues. Per germline, CDR1 SGHRS and CDR2 YFSETQ. CDR3 region: CASSPTLGLADEQYF. The CDR3 nucleotides are TGCGCCAGCAGCCCAACCTTGGGACTAGCCGACGAGCAGTACTTC.

The chain couples TRBV5-4 to TRBJ1-1; D is perhaps TRBD1 (6 bases). The germline gives CDR1 SGHNT, CDR2 YYREEE (reference sequence). The CDR3 sequence is 15 residues long. V shed 4 bases and J shed 1 base, with 14 bases lying between them. The CDR3, as DNA: TGTGCCAGCAGCGTAACAGGGTTCGGGAACACTGAAGCTTTCTTT. As protein: CASSVTGFGNTEAFF. Together with reference TRBV5-4 and TRBJ1-1, the CDR3 gives the full variable domain: ETGVTQSPTHLIKTRGQQVTLRCSSQSGHNTVSWYQQALGQGPQFIFQYYREEENGRGNFPPRFSGLQFPNYSSELNVNALELDDSALYLCASSVTGFGNTEAFFGQGTRLTVV.

This clone was recorded only once. This chain uses TRBV19 with TRBJ2-2; 9 positions match TRBD2. Germline V gene sequence: CDR1 LNHDA, CDR2 SQIVND (reference sequence). The CDR3 spans 18 residues. The V and J ends lost 7 bases and 0 bases, in that order; junction bases with no gene match: 12. The CDR3 protein is CASTASLVAGANTGELFF. The DNA for the CDR3 is TGTGCCAGTACCGCCTCGTTGGTAGCGGGAGCGAACACCGGGGAGCTGTTTTTT.

This clone showed up just a few times. The chain is built from TRBV6-5 and TRBJ2-7; 8 bases are a match to TRBD1. The CDR3 covers 16 residues. V shed 4 bases and J 1 base; nucleotides not matched to a gene: 9. Germline V CDR1 and CDR2: MNHEY, SVGAGI. In DNA, the CDR3 is TGTGCCAGCAGTTCCTCGGACAGGGTGACATCCTACGAGCAGTACTTC. This gives the protein CASSSSDRVTSYEQYF.

The V call is TRBV9, the J call TRBJ2-1, with TRBD2 identical over 12 bases. The CDR3 has 17 amino acids. After removal of 0 bases from V and 9 bases from J, the junction contained 10 bases not matched to a gene. Germline-derived CDR1 and CDR2 are SGDLS and YYNGEE. The CDR3: CASSVALAGGQWSEQFF. In DNA, the CDR3 is TGTGCCAGCAGCGTAGCGCTAGCGGGAGGGCAATGGAGTGAGCAGTTCTTC.

This rearrangement joins TRBV27 to TRBJ1-2; no clear D. CDR3 length equals 14 residues. CDR1 and CDR2 (germline): MNHEY, SMNVEV (reference sequence). Deletions cut 2 bases from V and 8 bases from J, with 15 bases between. For the CDR3, the DNA is TGTGCCAGCAGTTTAGTGTGGGGTAGTAACGGCTACACCTTC. Protein sequence: CASSLVWGSNGYTF.

The chain employs TRBV5-1 and TRBJ1-2, with D unclear. Trimming removed 2 bases at V and 6 bases at J, with 11 bases between. CDR1 and CDR2 (germline): SGHRS, YFSETQ. The CDR3 runs 13 residues. CDR3 sequence: CASSFDGSDGYTF. The CDR3 nucleotides read TGCGCCAGCAGCTTCGATGGGAGCGATGGCTACACCTTC.

V gene TRBV18 combines with J gene TRBJ1-1; a weak D match, TRBD1 (5 bases). In germline, CDR1 is KGHSH, CDR2 LQKENI. Trimming stripped 2 bases from V and 6 bases from J, with 10 bases between. The CDR3 runs to 13 residues. CDR3 protein: CASSPVRGSEAFF. The DNA of the CDR3 is TGTGCCAGCTCACCAGTGAGGGGATCTGAAGCTTTCTTT.

The J gene is TRBJ1-2, the V gene TRBV29-1; 7 bases agree with TRBD1. V trimming: 7 bases; J trimming: 6 bases; junction bases outside the gene matches: 8. CDR3 size: 12 residues. In germline, CDR1 is SQVTM, CDR2 ANQGSEA. DNA of the CDR3: TGCAGCGCAGGGGGGGGACAGCATGGCTACACCTTC. This encodes CSAGGGQHGYTF.

On this clone: This same CDR3 is encoded by further DNA sequences in the sample. The chain is built from TRBV2 and TRBJ2-7; 10 bases map to TRBD2. The ends lost 5 bases at V and 1 base at J; junction bases unmatched: 5. CDR1 is SNHLY and CDR2 is FYNNEI in the germline V gene. CDR3 length: 15 residues. The CDR3 sequence is CASSTPTSGSYEQYF. The CDR3 coding sequence is TGTGCCAGCAGTACACCGACTAGCGGGTCCTACGAGCAGTACTTC. The full variable domain, completed using reference TRBV2 and TRBJ2-7, is EPEVTQTPSHQVTQMGQEVILRCVPISNHLYFYWYRQILGQKVEFLVSFYNNEISEKSEIFDDQFSVERPDGSNFTLKIRSTKLEDSAMYFCASSTPTSGSYEQYFGPGTRLTVT.

The CDR3, as DNA: TGTGCCAGCAGTGAGGGTCCTAATGAAAAACTGTTTTTT. This sequence encodes CASSEGPNEKLFF. The chain combines TRBV28 with TRBJ1-4; D unresolved. The CDR3 runs to 13 residues. V gave up 5 bases and J gave up 3 bases, with 7 bases separating them. Germline-derived CDR1 and CDR2 are MDHEN and SYDVKM.

V gene TRBV28 combines with J gene TRBJ1-1; tentative D call: TRBD1 (5 bases). Germline loops: CDR1 MDHEN, CDR2 SYDVKM. Trimming removed 4 bases from V and 1 base from J, with 7 bases in between. CDR3 length equals 13 residues. The CDR3 loop reads CASSWDGNTEAFF. The CDR3 DNA follows: TGTGCCAGCAGTTGGGACGGGAACACTGAAGCTTTCTTT. Drawing the rest from reference TRBV28 and TRBJ1-1, the complete variable domain is DVKVTQSSRYLVKRTGEKVFLECVQDMDHENMFWYRQDPGLGLRLIYFSYDVKMKEKGDIPEGYSVSREKKERFSLILESASTNQTSMYLCASSWDGNTEAFFGQGTRLTVV.

The gene calls are TRBV2 and TRBJ2-3, with TRBD2 matching over 8 bases. The CDR3 extends over 14 amino acids. CDR1 is SNHLY and CDR2 is FYNNEI in the germline V gene. The trim removed 7 bases at V and 1 base at J, leaving 4 bases unmatched. The CDR3 is CASNRLARTDTQYF. The CDR3 coding sequence is TGTGCCAGCAATCGACTAGCGCGCACAGATACGCAGTATTTT.

This rearrangement joins TRBV7-9 to TRBJ2-1; the D call may be TRBD1 or TRBD2 (5 bases each). The V gene lost 5 bases and the J gene lost 5 bases, with 19 bases spanning the gap. The CDR3 length is 16 residues. Germline V CDR1 and CDR2: SEHNR, FQNEAQ (reference sequence). The CDR3 DNA follows: TGTGCCAGCAGCACCCTCACCGGGACGGTAGACAATGAGCAGTTCTTC. It specifies CASSTLTGTVDNEQFF.

The rearrangement links TRBV27 to TRBJ2-1; TRBD2 agrees at 12 bases. This CDR3 has 16 amino acids. J was trimmed by 1 base and V by 4 bases; bases with no gene match: 2. The V gene's germline CDR1 is MNHEY and CDR2 SMNVEV (reference sequence). CDR3 amino acids: CASSYGLAGSYNEQFF. The CDR3 DNA reads TGTGCCAGCAGTTACGGACTAGCGGGATCCTACAATGAGCAGTTCTTC.

This clone was observed a single time. V is TRBV11-3 and J is TRBJ2-7; 7 bases map to TRBD2. With 4 bases clipped from V and 2 bases from J, the junction kept 20 bases outside the gene matches. The V gene's germline CDR1 is SGHNT and CDR2 YENEEA. The CDR3 has 19 amino acids. The DNA of the CDR3 is TGTGCCAGCAGCTCCTATAAGGTTGACTCCGGGAGGAACCCCTACGAGCAGTACTTC. Protein product: CASSSYKVDSGRNPYEQYF. The full variable domain, completed using reference TRBV11-3 and TRBJ2-7, is EAGVVQSPRYKIIEKKQPVAFWCNPISGHNTLYWYLQNLGQGPELLIRYENEEAVDDSQLPKDRFSAERLKGVDSTLKIQPAELGDSAVYLCASSSYKVDSGRNPYEQYFGPGTRLTVT.

The chain carries TRBV12-3 or TRBV12-4 and TRBJ2-7; 8 bases align to TRBD2. This CDR3 comprises 13 residues. The V and J ends lost 6 bases and 3 bases, in that order; junction bases with no gene match: 4. The CDR3: CASRGSGNYEQYF. The CDR3, as DNA: TGTGCCAGCAGGGGTAGCGGGAACTACGAGCAGTACTTC.

The chain joins TRBV19 to TRBJ2-6; D perhaps matches TRBD2 (7 bases). Trimming removed 5 bases at V and 3 bases at J, with 11 bases between. The CDR3 has 15 amino acids. Germline CDR1 LNHDA, CDR2 SQIVND (reference sequence). The CDR3 region has the DNA TGTGCCAGTAGTCGGGGGGCTTATGGGGCCAACGTCCTGACTTTC. Its protein is CASSRGAYGANVLTF.

The rearrangement uses TRBV10-1 and TRBJ2-1, with D perhaps matching TRBD2 (5 bases). The ends were cut back, 11 bases at V and 0 bases at J, with 17 bases in the middle. The length of the CDR3 is 15 residues. Per the germline V gene, CDR1 is WNHNN and CDR2 is SYGVQD (reference sequence). DNA for the CDR3: TGCGCCCCAACGTGTCTGGGAGTCTCCTACAATGAGCAGTTCTTC. Protein sequence: CAPTCLGVSYNEQFF.

This chain connects TRBV5-1 to TRBJ1-4, with 10 bases that match TRBD1. V shed 3 bases, J shed 5 bases, and the junction held 1 base outside the gene matches. The CDR3 sequence is 14 residues long. CDR1 is SGHRS and CDR2 is YFSETQ in the germline V gene. CDR3 nucleotides: TGCGCCAGCAGCTGGACAGGGGGGAATGAAAAACTGTTTTTT. Its protein product is CASSWTGGNEKLFF.

The rearrangement uses TRBV7-6 and TRBJ2-5, with 7 bases aligning to TRBD2. The germline CDR1 and CDR2 sequences are SGHVS and FNYEAQ. V shed 2 bases, J shed 4 bases, and the junction held 10 bases outside the gene matches. CDR3 size: 16 residues. CDR3 sequence (DNA): TGTGCCAGCAGCTTACGTGCTAGCGGTAAGGCAGAGACCCAGTACTTC. Protein product: CASSLRASGKAETQYF.

The chain has TRBV28 and TRBJ1-1, with D possibly matching TRBD1 (5 bases). Germline assignment: CDR1 MDHEN and CDR2 SYDVKM. The germline V and J ends were trimmed by 5 bases and 4 bases, with 11 bases remaining between them. The CDR3 runs to 13 residues. The CDR3 loop is CASSPDSTTEAFF. CDR3 nucleotides: TGTGCCAGCAGTCCAGACAGCACCACTGAAGCTTTCTTT.

This chain links TRBV3-1 (or the pseudogene TRBV3-2) with TRBJ1-2; no clear D. CDR3 length: 11 residues. Germline assignment: CDR1 LGHDT and CDR2 YNNKEL (reference sequence). Trimming shortened V by 2 bases and J by 5 bases, and 3 bases separated the two germline ends. DNA of the CDR3: TGTGCCAGCAGCCAACATTATGGCTACACCTTC. This translates into CASSQHYGYTF.

This chain joins TRBV5-1 and TRBJ1-1, with 7 bases fitting TRBD1. This CDR3 has 12 residues. Germline assignment: CDR1 SGHRS and CDR2 YFSETQ. Trimming cost V 6 bases and J 6 bases; bases outside gene matches: 5. CDR3 loop: CASTRTGAEAFF. CDR3 DNA sequence: TGCGCCAGCACCCGAACAGGGGCTGAAGCTTTCTTT.

The V and J genes are TRBV7-3 and TRBJ2-7; the D gene is possibly TRBD1 (6 bases). This CDR3 contains 14 residues. V lost 4 bases and J 7 bases, leaving 17 bases between the germline ends. Germline V gives CDR1 SGHTA, CDR2 FQGTGA. This CDR3 is CASSSGHPTGEQYF. The CDR3 coding sequence is TGTGCCAGCAGCTCGGGACATCCGACCGGGGAGCAGTACTTC.